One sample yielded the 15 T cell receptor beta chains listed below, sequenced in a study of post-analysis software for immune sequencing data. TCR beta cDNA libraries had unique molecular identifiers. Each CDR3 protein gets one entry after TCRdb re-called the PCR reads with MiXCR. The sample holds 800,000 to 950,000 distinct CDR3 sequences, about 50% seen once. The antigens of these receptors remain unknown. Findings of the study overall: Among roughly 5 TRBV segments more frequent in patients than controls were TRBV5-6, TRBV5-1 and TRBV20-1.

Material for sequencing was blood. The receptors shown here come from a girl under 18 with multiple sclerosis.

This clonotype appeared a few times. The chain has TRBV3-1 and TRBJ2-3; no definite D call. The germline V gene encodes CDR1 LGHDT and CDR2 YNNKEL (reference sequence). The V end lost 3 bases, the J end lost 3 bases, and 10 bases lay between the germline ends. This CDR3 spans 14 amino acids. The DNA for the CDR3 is TGTGCCAGCAGCCAGGCTAGGATTACAGATACGCAGTATTTT. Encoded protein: CASSQARITDTQYF.

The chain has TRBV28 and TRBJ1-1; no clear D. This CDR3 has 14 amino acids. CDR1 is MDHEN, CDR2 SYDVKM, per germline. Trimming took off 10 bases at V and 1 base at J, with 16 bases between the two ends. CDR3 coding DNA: TGTGCCACCATACATCTGAACCAGAACACTGAAGCTTTCTTT. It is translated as CATIHLNQNTEAFF.

CDR3 sequence: CSAPDRNYGYTF. The CDR3 coding sequence is TGCAGTGCTCCCGACAGGAACTATGGCTACACCTTC. The V gene is TRBV20-1, the J gene TRBJ1-2; tentative D call: TRBD1 (6 bases). The CDR3 totals 12 residues. In germline, CDR1 is DFQATT, CDR2 SNEGSKA (reference sequence). V lost 5 bases to trimming and J lost 2 bases, with 9 bases between them.

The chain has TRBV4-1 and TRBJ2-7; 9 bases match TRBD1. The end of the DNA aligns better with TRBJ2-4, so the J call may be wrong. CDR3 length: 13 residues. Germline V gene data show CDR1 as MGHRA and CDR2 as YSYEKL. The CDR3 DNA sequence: TGCGCCAGCAGCCCGACAGGGGGGGACATTCAGTACTTC. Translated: CASSPTGGDIQYF.

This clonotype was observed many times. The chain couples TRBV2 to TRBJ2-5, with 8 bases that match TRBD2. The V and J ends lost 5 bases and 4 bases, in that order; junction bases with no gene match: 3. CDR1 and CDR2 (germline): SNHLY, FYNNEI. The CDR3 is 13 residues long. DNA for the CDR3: TGTGCCAGCAGTCGCGGGGGGCGAGAGACCCAGTACTTC. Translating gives CASSRGGRETQYF.

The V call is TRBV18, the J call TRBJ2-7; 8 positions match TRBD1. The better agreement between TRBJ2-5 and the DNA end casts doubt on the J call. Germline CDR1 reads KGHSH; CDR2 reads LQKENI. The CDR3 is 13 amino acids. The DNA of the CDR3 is TGTGCCAGCTCATCGGACAGGGTCGAGACCCAGTACTTC. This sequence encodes CASSSDRVETQYF.

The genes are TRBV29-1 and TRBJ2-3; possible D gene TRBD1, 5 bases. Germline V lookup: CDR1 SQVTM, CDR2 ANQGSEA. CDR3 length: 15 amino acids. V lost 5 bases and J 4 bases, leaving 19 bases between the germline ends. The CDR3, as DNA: TGCAGCGTTCCCCTGGGGCCTTCCCATTCAGATACGCAGTATTTT. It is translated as CSVPLGPSHSDTQYF.

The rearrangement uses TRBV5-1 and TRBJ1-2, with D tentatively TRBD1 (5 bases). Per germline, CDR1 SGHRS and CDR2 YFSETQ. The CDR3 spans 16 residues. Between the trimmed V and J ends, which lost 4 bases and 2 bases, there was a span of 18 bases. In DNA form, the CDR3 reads TGCGCCAGCAGCGGTGGAGGGACGGATTTCAACTATGGCTACACCTTC. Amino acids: CASSGGGTDFNYGYTF.

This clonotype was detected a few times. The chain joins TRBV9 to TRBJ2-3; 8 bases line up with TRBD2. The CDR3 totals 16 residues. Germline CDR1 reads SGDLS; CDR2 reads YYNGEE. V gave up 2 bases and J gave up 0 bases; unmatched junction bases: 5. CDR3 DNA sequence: TGTGCCAGCAGCGTTATAGCGGGAAGCAGCACAGATACGCAGTATTTT. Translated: CASSVIAGSSTDTQYF.

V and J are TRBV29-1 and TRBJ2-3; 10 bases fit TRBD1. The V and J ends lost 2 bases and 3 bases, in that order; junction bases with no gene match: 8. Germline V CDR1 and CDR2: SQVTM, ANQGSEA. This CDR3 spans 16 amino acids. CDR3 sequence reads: CSVEREGQGWTDTQYF. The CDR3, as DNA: TGCAGCGTTGAACGGGAGGGACAGGGGTGGACAGATACGCAGTATTTT.

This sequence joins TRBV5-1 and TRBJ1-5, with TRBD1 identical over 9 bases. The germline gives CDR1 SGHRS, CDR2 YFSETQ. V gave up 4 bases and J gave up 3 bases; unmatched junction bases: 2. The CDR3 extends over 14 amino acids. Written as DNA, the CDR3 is TGCGCCAGCAGCAGGACAGGGGACAATCAGCCCCAGCATTTT. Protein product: CASSRTGDNQPQHF.

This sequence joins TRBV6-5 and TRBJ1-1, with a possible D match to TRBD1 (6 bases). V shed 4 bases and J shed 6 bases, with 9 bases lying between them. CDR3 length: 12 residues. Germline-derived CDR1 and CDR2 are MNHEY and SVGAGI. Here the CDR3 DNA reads TGTGCCAGCAGTTCCCCAGGGGCTGAAGCTTTCTTT. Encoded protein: CASSSPGAEAFF.

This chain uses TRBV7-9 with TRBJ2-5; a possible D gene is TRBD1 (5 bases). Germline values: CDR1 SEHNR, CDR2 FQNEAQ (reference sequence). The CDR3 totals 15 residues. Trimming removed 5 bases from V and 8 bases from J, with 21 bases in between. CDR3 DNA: TGTGCCAGCAGCCTAATATCCGACAGAACGCCTACCCAGTACTTC. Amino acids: CASSLISDRTPTQYF.

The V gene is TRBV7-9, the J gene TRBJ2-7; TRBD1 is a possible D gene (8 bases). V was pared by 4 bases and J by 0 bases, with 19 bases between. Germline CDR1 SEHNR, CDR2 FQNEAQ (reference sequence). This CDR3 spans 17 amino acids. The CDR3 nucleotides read TGTGCCAGCAGCTCCCCAATACAGGGGGGGATCTCCTACGAGCAGTACTTC. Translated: CASSSPIQGGISYEQYF.

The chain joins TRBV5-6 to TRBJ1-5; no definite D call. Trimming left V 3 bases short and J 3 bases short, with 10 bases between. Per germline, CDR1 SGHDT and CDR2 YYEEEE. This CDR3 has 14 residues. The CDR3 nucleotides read TGTGCCAGCAGCTCCGGGAACTACAATCAGCCCCAGCATTTT. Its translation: CASSSGNYNQPQHF.